Below are 25 T cell receptor beta chains sequenced from a single sample in a study of CD8+ T cells in alopecia areata. Treatment: oral pan-JAK inhibitor, 5-10 mg twice daily. cDNA reverse transcribed from extracted RNA served as the sequencing template. The data were produced by immunoSEQ multiplex PCR, yet TCRdb's version contains in-frame clones alone and is incomplete. Of 140,000 to 150,000 clones in the sample, 45% to 60% are singletons; the top ten hold 15%. The source was CD8+ T cells sorted from blood, collected at week 4, from a patient treated with tofacitinib. The receptors originated from a human donor with alopecia areata.

This chain connects TRBV29-1 to TRBJ2-2; weak D call: TRBD1 (6 bases). The CDR3 covers 14 residues. Deletions cut 4 bases from V and 3 bases from J, with 12 bases between. CDR1 and CDR2 from the germline V gene are SQVTM and ANQGSEA. The CDR3 nucleotides read TGCAGCGTTGTTCAGGGGTCGTACACCGGGGAGCTGTTTTTT. It is translated as CSVVQGSYTGELFF.

V and J are TRBV2 and TRBJ2-1; 10 nucleotides match TRBD2. J gave up 0 bases and V 6 bases, and 14 bases lay outside the gene matches. The CDR3 spans 19 residues. Germline values: CDR1 SNHLY, CDR2 FYNNEI. In nucleotides, the CDR3 is TGTGCCAGCAGCCCCGGTGTGATAGCGGGGGGCCTCTCCTACAATGAGCAGTTCTTC. Encoded protein: CASSPGVIAGGLSYNEQFF.

This sequence joins TRBV7-8 and TRBJ2-7, with a possible D match to TRBD2 (5 bases). There are 16 residues in the CDR3. The ends were cut back, 2 bases at V and 2 bases at J, with 16 bases in the middle. The germline CDR1 and CDR2 sequences are SGHVS and FQNEAQ. CDR3 amino acids: CASSLLDSPGPYEQYF. In DNA form, the CDR3 reads TGTGCCAGCAGCTTATTGGACTCCCCGGGCCCCTACGAGCAGTACTTC.

This clone occurred many times. V is TRBV4-1 and J is TRBJ2-1, with D tentatively TRBD2 (6 bases). The V and J ends lost 0 bases and 10 bases respectively, with 16 bases between them. The CDR3 extends over 15 amino acids. Germline-derived CDR1 and CDR2 are MGHRA and YSYEKL. In nucleotides, the CDR3 is TGCGCCAGCAGCCAAGAGGGGACGGGAGTAAGGGAGCAGTTCTTC. Translated: CASSQEGTGVREQFF.

The gene calls are TRBV30 and TRBJ2-7; D may be TRBD2 (5 bases). Per the germline V gene, CDR1 is GTSNPN and CDR2 is SVGIG (reference sequence). CDR3 length: 12 residues. The germline V and J ends were trimmed by 2 bases and 6 bases, with 11 bases remaining between them. The CDR3 loop reads CAWSRDRGEQYF. The CDR3, as DNA: TGTGCCTGGAGTCGGGATCGTGGCGAGCAGTACTTC.

The chain has TRBV13 and TRBJ2-1; D not resolved. Trimming stripped 3 bases from V and 7 bases from J, with 7 bases between. This CDR3 is 12 amino acids long. Germline V gene data show CDR1 as PRHDT and CDR2 as FYEKMQ (reference sequence). CDR3: CASSLYGNEQFF. The DNA of the CDR3 is TGTGCCAGCAGCTTGTACGGGAATGAGCAGTTCTTC.

The rearrangement uses TRBV30 and TRBJ1-5; D is possibly TRBD1 (5 bases). CDR1 is GTSNPN, CDR2 SVGIG, per germline (reference sequence). The CDR3 is 16 amino acids. V dropped 4 bases and J dropped 4 bases, with 20 bases sitting between them. The CDR3 DNA reads as TGTGCCTGGAACCCGCAGGGAGGAGGAGGAAATCAGCCCCAGCATTTT. Protein: CAWNPQGGGGNQPQHF.

The chain recombines TRBV6-5 with TRBJ2-7; 11 bases are a match to TRBD1. This CDR3 region has 15 residues. The junction had 7 bases not matched to a gene; V was cut back by 5 bases and J by 4 bases. From germline, CDR1 is MNHEY and CDR2 SVGAGI. DNA of the CDR3: TGTGCCAGCAGTCTCCGGGACAGGGGGTATTACGAGCAGTACTTC. Translating gives CASSLRDRGYYEQYF.

This clone has a handful of counts. V is TRBV27 and J is TRBJ1-5, with D possibly TRBD1 on 5 matching bases. CDR1 MNHEY and CDR2 SMNVEV come from the germline V gene (reference sequence). V was trimmed by 6 bases and J by 7 bases, leaving 16 bases between them. This CDR3 has 14 residues. The CDR3 loop is CASRQGGSLQPQHF. DNA of the CDR3: TGTGCCAGCAGGCAGGGTGGAAGTCTCCAGCCCCAGCATTTT.

This chain joins TRBV4-3 and TRBJ2-7; either TRBD1 or TRBD2 may supply D (5 bases each). Germline V gene sequence: CDR1 LGHNA, CDR2 YSLEER. The CDR3 is 15 residues long. Trimming stripped 1 base from V and 2 bases from J, with 12 bases between. CDR3 amino acids: CASSQVGDPTYEQYF. Here the CDR3 DNA reads TGCGCCAGCAGCCAAGTCGGGGACCCCACCTACGAGCAGTACTTC.

The gene calls are TRBV5-5 and TRBJ2-2; D remains ambiguous. V lost 4 bases and J 2 bases, leaving 12 bases between the germline ends. This CDR3 spans 15 amino acids. Germline V CDR1 and CDR2: SGHKS, YYEKEE (reference sequence). The CDR3 loop reads CASSQETDNTGELFF. The CDR3 DNA reads TGTGCCAGCAGCCAAGAAACCGATAACACCGGGGAGCTGTTTTTT.

This sequence joins TRBV9 and TRBJ1-2, with TRBD1 identical over 7 bases. From germline, CDR1 is SGDLS and CDR2 YYNGEE. This CDR3 has 12 residues. J lost 8 bases, V lost 3 bases, and 4 bases had no gene match. The CDR3 spells CASSDRGEGYTF. In nucleotides, the CDR3 is TGTGCCAGCAGCGACAGGGGCGAGGGCTACACCTTC. Together with reference TRBV9 and TRBJ1-2, the CDR3 gives the full variable domain: DSGVTQTPKHLITATGQRVTLRCSPRSGDLSVYWYQQSLDQGLQFLIQYYNGEERAKGNILERFSAQQFPDLHSELNLSSLELGDSALYFCASSDRGEGYTFGSGTRLTVV.

The CDR3 DNA reads TGTGCCAGCAGAGACACAGACCATCAGCCCCAGCATTTT. Translated: CASRDTDHQPQHF. This chain connects TRBV27 to TRBJ1-5, with no clear D. Germline V gene data show CDR1 as MNHEY and CDR2 as SMNVEV (reference sequence). Trimming cost V 6 bases and J 5 bases, with 11 bases left between them. This CDR3 contains 13 residues.

The J gene is TRBJ1-6, the V gene TRBV5-1; D gene unclear. Trimming removed 4 bases at V and 9 bases at J, with 11 bases between. The germline gives CDR1 SGHRS, CDR2 YFSETQ. CDR3 length equals 13 residues. CDR3 bases: TGCGCCAGCAGCCGGAGGGATCGTTCACCCCTCCACTTT. It is translated as CASSRRDRSPLHF.

The genes are TRBV6-5 and TRBJ1-5, with a tentative D call TRBD1 (6 bases). The CDR3 consists of 16 residues. Trimming took off 2 bases at V and 3 bases at J, with 14 bases between the two ends. Germline lookup yields CDR1 MNHEY and CDR2 SVGAGI. The CDR3 is CASSYDRPSLNQPQHF. As DNA, the CDR3 is TGTGCCAGCAGTTACGACAGGCCGAGCCTCAATCAGCCCCAGCATTTT.

This clone occurred once. The chain combines TRBV29-1 with TRBJ1-1; no clear D. CDR1 is SQVTM and CDR2 is ANQGSEA in the germline V gene. V lost 3 bases and J lost 2, with 4 bases in between. The CDR3 has 11 amino acids. As DNA, the CDR3 is TGCAGCGTTGATTACAACACTGAAGCTTTCTTT. It yields the protein CSVDYNTEAFF.

The rearrangement joins TRBV21-1 to TRBJ1-6; TRBD1 was called by the table and not checked on the DNA. TRBV21-1 is a pseudogene. CDR3 size: 14 residues. CDR3 bases: TGTGCCAGCAGCCCCCGACAGCGAGATTCACCCCTCCACTTT. This gives the protein CASSPRQRDSPLHF.

The chain couples TRBV6-5 to TRBJ2-7; 7 bases are a match to TRBD2. Trimming at V came to 2 bases and at J to 6 bases, leaving 4 bases not matched to a gene. This CDR3 has 13 amino acids. CDR1 MNHEY and CDR2 SVGAGI come from the germline V gene. This CDR3 reads CASSYNPGGEQYF. The DNA of the CDR3 is TGTGCCAGCAGTTACAACCCGGGGGGCGAGCAGTACTTC.

The chain employs TRBV9 and TRBJ2-1; the match to TRBD1 covers 9 bases. With 5 bases clipped from V and 3 bases from J, the junction kept 3 bases outside the gene matches. This CDR3 spans 14 amino acids. Germline V gives CDR1 SGDLS, CDR2 YYNGEE. CDR3 protein: CASRPGQGYNEQFF. The CDR3, as DNA: TGTGCCAGCAGGCCGGGACAGGGCTACAATGAGCAGTTCTTC.

The genes are TRBV29-1 and TRBJ1-5; no clear D gene. This CDR3 is built from 15 residues. Trimming removed 7 bases at V and 1 base at J, with 17 bases between. Germline assignment: CDR1 SQVTM and CDR2 ANQGSEA. This CDR3 reads CSALEGQRSNQPQHF. CDR3 nucleotides: TGCAGCGCTCTAGAGGGTCAGAGAAGCAATCAGCCCCAGCATTTT.

The table lists this clone with a count of one. J is TRBJ2-1 and V is TRBV11-2; D tentatively reads TRBD1 or TRBD2 (5 bases each). Germline loops: CDR1 SGHAT, CDR2 FQNNGV. This CDR3 has 15 amino acids. Trimming removed 5 bases at V and 7 bases at J, with 18 bases between. The CDR3 protein is CASSQWGSVGNEQFF. CDR3 in DNA: TGTGCCAGCAGCCAGTGGGGGTCCGTGGGGAATGAGCAGTTCTTC.

This clone was detected only a few times. J is TRBJ2-7 and V is TRBV5-1; the D gene is possibly TRBD1 (7 bases). Deletions cut 0 bases from V and 5 bases from J, with 18 bases between. The CDR3 loop spans 16 amino acids. Germline lookup yields CDR1 SGHRS and CDR2 YFSETQ. CDR3 residues: CASSLAMDRRDHEQYF. DNA for the CDR3: TGCGCCAGCAGCTTGGCCATGGACAGGAGGGACCACGAGCAGTACTTC.

The chain uses TRBV29-1 and TRBJ2-7; D is ambiguous. CDR3 size: 12 residues. The germline CDR1 and CDR2 sequences are SQVTM and ANQGSEA. V lost 5 bases and J lost 2, with 10 bases in between. The DNA of the CDR3 is TGCAGCGTTTGGCAGAACCCCTACGAGCAGTACTTC. The encoded protein is CSVWQNPYEQYF.

The gene calls are TRBV27 and TRBJ1-1; D might be TRBD1 (5 bases). Germline CDR1 and CDR2: MNHEY and SMNVEV (reference sequence). This CDR3 has 17 residues. The germline V and J ends were trimmed by 3 bases and 5 bases, with 22 bases remaining between them. The CDR3 protein is CASSFGGTGEGSTEAFF. CDR3 coding DNA: TGTGCCAGCAGTTTTGGAGGGACGGGGGAAGGTTCGACTGAAGCTTTCTTT.

The CDR3 coding sequence is TGTGCCTGGCGAGGGGGCTACGAGCAGTACTTC. This codes for CAWRGGYEQYF. The rearrangement links TRBV30 to TRBJ2-7, with D possibly being TRBD1 (6 bases). Germline V gene sequence: CDR1 GTSNPN, CDR2 SVGIG (reference sequence). The ends were cut back, 5 bases at V and 3 bases at J, with 8 bases in the middle. This CDR3 has 11 residues.